The 12 T cell receptor beta chains in this list originate from one sample, sequenced in a study of T cells in Graves' hyperthyroidism and ophthalmopathy. Amplification targeted TCR beta CDR3 regions from RNA transcripts. The HTBI set primed first-round TCR CDR3 RT-PCR. TCRdb ran MiXCR on the multiplex PCR reads and lists one entry per CDR3 protein. In the table there are 500,000 to 650,000 distinct CDR3 sequences, 40% to 55% of which are singletons. What was sequenced was peripheral blood or thyroid tissue (not recorded which). The receptors shown here come from an adult woman with Graves' disease, either hyperthyroidism or ophthalmopathy (not recorded which).

The rearrangement links TRBV2 to TRBJ1-3, with D uncertain. CDR1 SNHLY and CDR2 FYNNEI come from the germline V gene. V lost 4 bases and J lost 0, with 7 bases in between. This CDR3 region has 14 residues. Written as DNA, the CDR3 is TGTGCCAGCAGTGGTTCAATCTCTGGAAACACCATATATTTT. Its translation is CASSGSISGNTIYF.

The chain joins TRBV29-1 to TRBJ1-5; D perhaps matches TRBD1 (5 bases). The CDR3 runs to 15 residues. Germline V gives CDR1 SQVTM, CDR2 ANQGSEA. V dropped 6 bases and J dropped 7 bases, with 22 bases sitting between them. The CDR3 spells CSVSAKTESDQPQHF. Here the CDR3 DNA reads TGCAGCGTCAGTGCTAAGACAGAGTCCGACCAGCCCCAGCATTTT.

This clonotype was seen once. The gene calls are TRBV24-1 and TRBJ1-5; 10 nucleotides match TRBD1. Germline CDR1 KGHDR, CDR2 SFDVKD. CDR3 length: 15 amino acids. After removal of 7 bases from V and 7 bases from J, the junction contained 9 bases not matched to a gene. DNA for the CDR3: TGTGCCACCAGGGGCGGGACAGGGGATTCGCAGCCCCAGCATTTT. This sequence encodes CATRGGTGDSQPQHF.

This clonotype was seen only a few times. The chain joins TRBV12-3 or TRBV12-4 to TRBJ2-7; no clear D. The ends were cut back, 4 bases at V and 5 bases at J, with 9 bases in the middle. This CDR3 is built from 12 residues. The CDR3 bases are TGTGCCAGCAGTTCCTCAGTTGACGAGCAGTACTTC. Encoded protein: CASSSSVDEQYF.

This clonotype was counted many times. The rearrangement uses TRBV6-1 and TRBJ2-6; possible D gene TRBD1, 6 bases. CDR3 length: 15 amino acids. Germline lookup yields CDR1 MNHNS and CDR2 SASEGT. Trimming took off 7 bases at V and 3 bases at J, with 13 bases between the two ends. The CDR3 reads CASKVGGDGANVLTF. The CDR3, as DNA: TGTGCCAGCAAGGTAGGGGGAGATGGGGCCAACGTCCTGACTTTC.

The chain links TRBV7-9 to TRBJ2-7; TRBD1 aligns across 7 bases. Germline values: CDR1 SEHNR, CDR2 FQNEAQ (reference sequence). This CDR3 is 14 amino acids long. V dropped 6 bases and J dropped 6; count of bases not matched to a gene: 11. Here the CDR3 reads CASSLRGLVGEQYF. In DNA form, the CDR3 reads TGTGCCAGCAGTTTGAGGGGGCTTGTGGGCGAGCAGTACTTC.

The gene calls are TRBV2 and TRBJ1-2; the D gene is possibly TRBD1 (5 bases). The CDR3 runs to 16 residues. The germline V gene encodes CDR1 SNHLY and CDR2 FYNNEI. V lost 1 base and J 3 bases, leaving 15 bases between the germline ends. The CDR3 spells CASSEEVGGGDYGYTF. Here the CDR3 DNA reads TGTGCCAGCAGTGAAGAGGTAGGAGGAGGGGACTATGGCTACACCTTC.

This clonotype was observed a few times. The chain links TRBV11-2 to TRBJ2-7; D is unresolved. Trimming took 2 bases from V and 9 from J, leaving 11 bases between them. Germline V CDR1 and CDR2: SGHAT, FQNNGV. The CDR3 spans 12 residues. In DNA form, the CDR3 reads TGTGCCAGCAGCTTATCCTTCGGCGGGCAGTACTTC. Encoded protein: CASSLSFGGQYF.

In its sample, this clonotype was seen a few times. This chain links TRBV18 with TRBJ1-2, with unresolved D. V was trimmed by 3 bases and J by 3 bases, leaving 8 bases between them. The CDR3 is 13 residues long. From germline, CDR1 is KGHSH and CDR2 LQKENI. The CDR3 is CASSPTFDYGYTF. In DNA, the CDR3 is TGTGCCAGCTCACCTACATTCGACTATGGCTACACCTTC.

This clonotype was detected ten times or more. The V call is TRBV20-1, the J call TRBJ2-7; 11 bases map to TRBD2. V gave up 7 bases and J gave up 3 bases; unmatched junction bases: 8. CDR3 length: 14 residues. Germline CDR1 reads DFQATT; CDR2 reads SNEGSKA (reference sequence). CDR3 sequence (DNA): TGCAGTGTTGAACCCGGGACTAGCGGCTACGAGCAGTACTTC. Protein sequence: CSVEPGTSGYEQYF.

This clonotype has only a few counts. This chain uses TRBV2 with TRBJ2-1; 7 nucleotides line up with TRBD2. CDR3 length: 14 residues. Germline V gives CDR1 SNHLY, CDR2 FYNNEI. After removal of 4 bases from V and 4 bases from J, the junction contained 4 bases not matched to a gene. CDR3 bases: TGTGCCAGCAGTGTGAGCGGGAATTACAATGAGCAGTTCTTC. It is translated as CASSVSGNYNEQFF.

Ten or more counts support this clonotype. The chain carries TRBV5-1 and TRBJ2-2; D unresolved. V lost 1 base and J lost 6, with 4 bases in between. Looked up from germline, CDR1 is SGHRS and CDR2 is YFSETQ. The CDR3 has 12 residues. The CDR3 nucleotides read TGCGCCAGCAGCTTGATTGCCGGGGAGCTGTTTTTT. As protein: CASSLIAGELFF.